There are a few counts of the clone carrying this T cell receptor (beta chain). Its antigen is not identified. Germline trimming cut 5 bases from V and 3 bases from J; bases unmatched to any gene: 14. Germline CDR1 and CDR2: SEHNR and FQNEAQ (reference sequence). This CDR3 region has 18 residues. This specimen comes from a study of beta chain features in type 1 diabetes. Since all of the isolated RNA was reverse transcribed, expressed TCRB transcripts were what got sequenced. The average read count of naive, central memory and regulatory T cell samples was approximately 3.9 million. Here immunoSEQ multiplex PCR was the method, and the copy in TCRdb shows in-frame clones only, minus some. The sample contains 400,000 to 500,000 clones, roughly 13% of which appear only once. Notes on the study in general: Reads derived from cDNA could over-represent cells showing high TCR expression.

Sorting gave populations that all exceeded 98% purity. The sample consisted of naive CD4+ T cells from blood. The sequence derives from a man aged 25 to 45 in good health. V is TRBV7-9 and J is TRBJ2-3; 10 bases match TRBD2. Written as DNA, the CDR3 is TGTGCCAGCAGCCCTCATTTTACTAGCGGGATTATGACAGATACGCAGTATTTT. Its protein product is CASSPHFTSGIMTDTQYF.